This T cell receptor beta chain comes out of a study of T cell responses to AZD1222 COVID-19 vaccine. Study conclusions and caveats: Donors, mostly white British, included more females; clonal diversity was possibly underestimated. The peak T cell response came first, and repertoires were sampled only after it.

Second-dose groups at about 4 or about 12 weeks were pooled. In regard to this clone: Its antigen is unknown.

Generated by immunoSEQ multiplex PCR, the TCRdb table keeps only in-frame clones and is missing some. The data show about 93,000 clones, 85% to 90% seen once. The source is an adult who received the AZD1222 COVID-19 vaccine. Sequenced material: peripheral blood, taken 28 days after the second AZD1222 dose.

CDR3 sequence: CASSQGIYGYTF. The CDR3 coding sequence is TGTGCCAGCAGCCAGGGAATATATGGCTACACCTTC. This chain connects TRBV3-1 (or the pseudogene TRBV3-2) to TRBJ1-2; no clear D gene. Germline assignment: CDR1 LGHDT and CDR2 YNNKEL (reference sequence). Deletions cut 3 bases from V and 5 bases from J, with 7 bases between. This CDR3 region has 12 residues.